The clone carrying this T cell receptor (beta chain) was seen just once. This sample is part of a study of cytotoxic CD8 clonotypes in ibrutinib-treated CLL. Study-level information: Partial responses totalled around 25 and complete responses 2; after median approximately 62 months, about 14 remained remitted and around twelve progressed.

V lost 2 bases to trimming and J lost 5 bases, with 9 bases between them. Germline-derived CDR1 and CDR2 are SSHAT and FNYEAQ (reference sequence). This CDR3 comprises 13 residues. With sequencing, the targeted depth ranged from 1 in 200,000 to 1 in 1 million T cells. Generated by immunoSEQ multiplex PCR, the TCRdb table keeps only in-frame clones and is missing some. The repertoire has about 68,000 clones, about 63% of them found once; the top ten carry roughly 6%. The clonotype was recovered from a human donor with chronic lymphocytic leukemia. J is TRBJ2-5 and V is TRBV7-7, with a possible D match to TRBD1 (6 bases). The sequences come from PBMCs, collected after 12 months of ibrutinib treatment. CDR3 sequence (DNA): TGTGCCAGCAGCTTATCAGGGGACGAGACCCAGTACTTC. It yields the protein CASSLSGDETQYF.